Sequencing of this T cell receptor (beta chain) was carried out in a study of identical twins. The sample holds a few counts of this clonotype. A single record per CDR3 protein comes from TCRdb applying MiXCR to the 5' RACE reads. The sample holds about 470,000 distinct CDR3 sequences, roughly 26% seen once. This CDR3 has 13 residues. V trimming: 5 bases; J trimming: 5 bases; junction bases outside the gene matches: 7. Germline-derived CDR1 and CDR2 are DFQATT and SNEGSKA (reference sequence). Separately, the same data were catalogued under a study of T cells expressing NK-cell markers. Per that paper: The authors derived TCR beta repertoires from sorted CD3+CD56+NKG2C+, CD3+CD56+NKG2C- and CD3+CD56-NKG2C+ T cells.

This chain joins TRBV20-1 and TRBJ1-1, with TRBD1 matching 8 bases. Specimen: CD4+ T cells sorted from blood. The TCR was taken from a young woman in good health. CDR3 region: CSAHRQGRTEAFF. The CDR3 DNA reads as TGCAGTGCTCACCGACAGGGGCGAACTGAAGCTTTCTTT.